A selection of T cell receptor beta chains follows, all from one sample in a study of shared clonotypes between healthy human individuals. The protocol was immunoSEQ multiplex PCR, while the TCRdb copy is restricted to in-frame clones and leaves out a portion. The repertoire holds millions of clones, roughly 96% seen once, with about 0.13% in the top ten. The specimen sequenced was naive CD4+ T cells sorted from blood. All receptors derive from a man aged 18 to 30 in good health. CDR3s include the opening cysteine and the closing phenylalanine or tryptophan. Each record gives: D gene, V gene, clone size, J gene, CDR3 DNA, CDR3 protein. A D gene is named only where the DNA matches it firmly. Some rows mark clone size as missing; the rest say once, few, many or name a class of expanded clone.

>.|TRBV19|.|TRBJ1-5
TGTGCCAGTAGTATAGTCGATGGACAATTGGAGCATTTT
CASSIVDGQLEHF
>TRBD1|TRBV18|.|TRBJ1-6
TGTGCCAGCTCTCCCGGGACAGGGACCGCACCCCTCCACTTT
CASSPGTGTAPLHF
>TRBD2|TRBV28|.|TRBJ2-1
TGTGCCAGCAGTTTCACTAGCGGGGGGGCCGGTGAGCAGTTCTTC
CASSFTSGGAGEQFF
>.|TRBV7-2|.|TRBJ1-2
TGTGCCAGCAGCTCGAGCGGGGGGATTCTTGGCTACACCTTC
CASSSSGGILGYTF
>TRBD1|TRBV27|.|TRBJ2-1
TGTGCCAGCAGTGTAATTGGGACAGGCTACAATGAGCAGTTCTTC
CASSVIGTGYNEQFF
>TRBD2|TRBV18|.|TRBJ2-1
TGTGCCAGCTCACCTGAGCCGGGACTAGCGGGAGGGCCAGGTGAGCAGTTCTTC
CASSPEPGLAGGPGEQFF
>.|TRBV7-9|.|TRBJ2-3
TGTGCCAGCAGCTTATTGTCAGATACGCAGTATTTT
CASSLLSDTQYF
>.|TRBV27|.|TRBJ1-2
TGTGCCAGCAGTTCCTTCTTAGGGGGGCGCAATGGCTACACCTTC
CASSSFLGGRNGYTF
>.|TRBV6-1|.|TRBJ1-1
TGTGCCAGCTCTCGGGGGAACACTGAAGCTTTCTTT
CASSRGNTEAFF
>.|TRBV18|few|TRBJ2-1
TGTGCCAGCTCACCTGACAGGGGCCGCATCGGCGGGGGGTCCTACAATGAGCAGTTCTTC
CASSPDRGRIGGGSYNEQFF
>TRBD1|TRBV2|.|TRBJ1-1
TGTGCCACCGACAGGGATGGGATTGAAGCTTTCTTT
CATDRDGIEAFF
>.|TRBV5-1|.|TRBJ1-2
TGCGCCAGCAGCTCGGGACAAACGAACTATGGCTACACCTTC
CASSSGQTNYGYTF
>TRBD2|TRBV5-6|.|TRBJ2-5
TGTGCCAGCAGCTACCGGACTAGCGGGAGGGCCGGGACCCAGTACTTC
CASSYRTSGRAGTQYF
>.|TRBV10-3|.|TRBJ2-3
TGTGCCATCAGTGATATGGGTACAGATACGCAGTATTTT
CAISDMGTDTQYF
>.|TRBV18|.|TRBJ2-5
TGTGCCAGCTCACCAAACGCCATAACCCAAGAGACCCAGTACTTC
CASSPNAITQETQYF
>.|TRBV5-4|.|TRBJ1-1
TGTGCCAGCAGCTTGAGACAGGACACTGAAGCTTTCTTT
CASSLRQDTEAFF
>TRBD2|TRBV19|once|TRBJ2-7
TGTGCCAGTAGTATAGAAAGACGCACCACTAGCGGGTTTTACGAGCAGTACTTC
CASSIERRTTSGFYEQYF
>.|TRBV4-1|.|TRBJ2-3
TGCGCCAGCAGCCTAACCCAGGGCACCCGCACAGATACGCAGTATTTT
CASSLTQGTRTDTQYF
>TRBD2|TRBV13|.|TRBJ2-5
TGTGCCAGCAGCCGCGGGGGGATACTCCAAGAGACCCAGTACTTC
CASSRGGILQETQYF
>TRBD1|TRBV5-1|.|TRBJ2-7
TGCGCCAGCAGCTTGGCCGGGACAGGGGTCAACGAGCAGTACTTC
CASSLAGTGVNEQYF
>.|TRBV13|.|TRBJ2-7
TGTGCCAGCAGCTCCGGACAGGAGCAGTACTTC
CASSSGQEQYF
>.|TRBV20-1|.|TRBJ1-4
TGCAGTGCTAGCCAACAAGAAAAACTGTTTTTT
CSASQQEKLFF
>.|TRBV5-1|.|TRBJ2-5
TGCGCCAGCAGCCATTACCAAGAGACCCAGTACTTC
CASSHYQETQYF
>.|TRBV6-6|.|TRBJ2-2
TGTGCCAGCAGTTCCCTCCCCCCCGCGAACACCGGGGAGCTGTTTTTT
CASSSLPPANTGELFF
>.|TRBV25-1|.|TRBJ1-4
TGTGCCAGCAGTGAGAACGGGGCAACTAATGAAAAACTGTTTTTT
CASSENGATNEKLFF
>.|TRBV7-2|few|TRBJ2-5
TGTGCCAGCAGCTTAGCAGGGACCCAAGAGACCCAGTACTTC
CASSLAGTQETQYF
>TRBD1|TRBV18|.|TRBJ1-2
TGTGCCAGCTCACCCCCTACAGGGGGCGGAGGAGGCTACACCTTC
CASSPPTGGGGGYTF
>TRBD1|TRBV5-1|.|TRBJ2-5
TGCGCCAGCAGCCTAGGGACAGCAGATAGAGAGACCCAGTACTTC
CASSLGTADRETQYF
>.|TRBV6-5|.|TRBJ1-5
TGTGCCAGCAGGCCGGACGGGAATAGCAATCAGCCCCAGCATTTT
CASRPDGNSNQPQHF
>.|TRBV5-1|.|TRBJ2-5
TGCGCCAGCAGCTTGGGCGGTGCGCAAGAGACCCAGTACTTC
CASSLGGAQETQYF
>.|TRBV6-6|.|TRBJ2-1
TGTGCCAGCAGGGAACAAGGGGCAGTTTACAATGAGCAGTTCTTC
CASREQGAVYNEQFF
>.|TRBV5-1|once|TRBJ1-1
TGCGCCAGCAGCTTCGCGGGGCAGGGCACTGAAGCTTTCTTT
CASSFAGQGTEAFF
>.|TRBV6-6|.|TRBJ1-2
TGTGCCAGCAGGAACGGGGGGACCCCTAACTATGGCTACACCTTC
CASRNGGTPNYGYTF
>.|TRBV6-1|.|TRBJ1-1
TGTGCCAGCAGGGAAAACAGAAACACTGAAGCTTTCTTT
CASRENRNTEAFF
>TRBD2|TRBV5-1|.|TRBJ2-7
TGCGCCAGCAGCCCTGGACTAGCGGGAGCCACTAGGAAGCAGTACTTC
CASSPGLAGATRKQYF
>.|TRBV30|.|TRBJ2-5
TGTGCCTGGCGGGACTTTCAAGAGACCCAGTACTTC
CAWRDFQETQYF
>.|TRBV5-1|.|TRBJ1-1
TGCGCCAGCAGCTTGACAGGGACGGGCGCTGAAGCTTTCTTT
CASSLTGTGAEAFF
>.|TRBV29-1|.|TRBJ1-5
TGCAGCGGCACCCGGGACCCCCCGCGACCCCAGCATTTT
CSGTRDPPRPQHF
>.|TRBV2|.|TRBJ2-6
TGTGCCAGCAGTGAATCCGGGACCCATATCCTAAGCTCTGGGGCCAACGTCCTGACTTTC
CASSESGTHILSSGANVLTF
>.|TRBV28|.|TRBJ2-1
TGTGCCAGCAGTCAAGTCAGTTACTACAATGAGCAGTTCTTC
CASSQVSYYNEQFF
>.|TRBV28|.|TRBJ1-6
TGTGCCAGCAGTTTACGGGAGGGGTCGAGCTCCTATAATTCACCCCTCCACTTT
CASSLREGSSSYNSPLHF
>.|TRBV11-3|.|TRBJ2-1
TGTGCCAGCAGCCATGCAAGCTGGTGGGGCGACAATGAGCAGTTCTTC
CASSHASWWGDNEQFF